The rows below give T cell receptor beta chains drawn from one sample of a study of blood T cell repertoires in COVID-19. TCRdb's copy holds only in-frame clones and misses some; the assay was immunoSEQ multiplex PCR. The sample includes 200,000 to 300,000 clones, 70% to 90% of them seen just once. The sample consisted of PBMCs or T cells enriched from blood (not recorded which). The source of these receptors is a woman aged 50 to 65 with acute COVID-19. The CDR3 runs from the conserved cysteine through the conserved F or W. D genes are given only for firm matches. The size of a clone is reported for some rows only, either as once, few or many, or as a class for expanded clones.

size	V	D	J	length	DNA	CDR3
NA	TRBV25-1	TRBD1	TRBJ2-7	15	TGTGCCAGCAGCGGGTCCTGGACAGGGTTCAACGAGCAGTACTTC	CASSGSWTGFNEQYF
few	TRBV3-1/TRBV3-2	NA	TRBJ2-1	15	TGTGCCAGCAGCCAAGAGGTGAGCTCCTACAATGAGCAGTTCTTC	CASSQEVSSYNEQFF
NA	TRBV21-1	NA	TRBJ1-2	16	TGTGCCAGCAGCAAAGAGGAGACAGGGGGCGTGTATGGCTACACCTTC	CASSKEETGGVYGYTF
NA	TRBV3-1/TRBV3-2	NA	TRBJ1-1	15	TGTGCCAGCAGCCAAGATGGGGCCCTGAACACTGAAGCTTTCTTT	CASSQDGALNTEAFF
few	TRBV5-1	TRBD2	TRBJ2-7	16	TGCGCCAGCAGCCCACGGACTAGCGGGGGAAACTACGAGCAGTACTTC	CASSPRTSGGNYEQYF
NA	TRBV9	TRBD1	TRBJ1-2	14	TGTGCCAGCAGCGTAGCGGACAGGGATTATGGCTACACCTTC	CASSVADRDYGYTF
NA	TRBV24-1	TRBD2	TRBJ2-3	16	TGTGCCACCTCCGAGGGGCTAGCGGGGGGACCAGATACGCAGTATTTT	CATSEGLAGGPDTQYF
NA	TRBV15	TRBD1	TRBJ1-1	17	TGTGCCACCAGCAGGGTTGGGACAGGGGGAATGAACACTGAAGCTTTCTTT	CATSRVGTGGMNTEAFF
once	TRBV6-2/TRBV6-3	NA	TRBJ1-2	13	TGTGCCAGCAGTTACTCGGCGGGATATGGCTACACCTTC	CASSYSAGYGYTF
NA	TRBV25-1	NA	TRBJ1-1	13	TGTGCCAGCATCCAAGCCGGGAGTACTGAAGCTTTCTTT	CASIQAGSTEAFF
NA	TRBV19	TRBD1	TRBJ1-2	16	TGTGCCAGTATCTCCAACCGGGACAGGGGTACCTATGGCTACACCTTC	CASISNRDRGTYGYTF
NA	TRBV5-4	TRBD2	TRBJ2-3	16	TGTGCCAGCAGCTCGGCAGGGGGACTAGCGGAGAATACGCAGTATTTT	CASSSAGGLAENTQYF
NA	TRBV5-1	TRBD2	TRBJ2-4	15	TGCGCCAGTTCACTAGCGGGGGGGGTGTGGAACATTCAGTACTTC	CASSLAGGVWNIQYF
NA	TRBV5-4	TRBD1	TRBJ2-7	13	TGTGCCAGCAGCTTTGACAGGGGCTACGAGCAGTACTTC	CASSFDRGYEQYF
NA	TRBV12-3/TRBV12-4	NA	TRBJ1-6	13	TGTGCCAGCAGTCTCGGGTCAAATTCACCCCTCCACTTT	CASSLGSNSPLHF
NA	TRBV7-2	TRBD1	TRBJ2-1	17	TGTGCCAGCAGCTCGACAGGGCTTTTTGGCTCCTACAATGAGCAGTTCTTC	CASSSTGLFGSYNEQFF
NA	TRBV9	TRBD1	TRBJ1-2	16	TGTGCCAGCAGCGTAGAAGGACAGGGAATTAACTATGGCTACACCTTC	CASSVEGQGINYGYTF
NA	TRBV6-2/TRBV6-3	NA	TRBJ1-3	14	TGTGCCAGCAGTAACGCCGGGACAAGAAACACCATATATTTT	CASSNAGTRNTIYF
NA	TRBV7-9	TRBD1	TRBJ2-1	16	TGTGCCAGCAGCTTAGTATTCAGGGGGCAGTTCGATGAGCAGTTCTTC	CASSLVFRGQFDEQFF
NA	TRBV30	NA	TRBJ2-5	13	TGTGCCTGGAGCGACGGGATGTGGGAGACCCAGTACTTC	CAWSDGMWETQYF
NA	TRBV7-2	TRBD1	TRBJ1-2	14	TGTGCCAGCAGGCAAGGACAGGGACCCTTTGGCTACACCTTC	CASRQGQGPFGYTF
NA	TRBV3-1/TRBV3-2	TRBD1	TRBJ1-4	15	TGTGCCAGCAGCCACCCTCAGGGGGGTAATGAAAAACTGTTTTTT	CASSHPQGGNEKLFF
NA	TRBV5-1	TRBD1	TRBJ2-3	14	TGCGCCAGCAGCAAGGACAGGGGTACAGATACGCAGTATTTT	CASSKDRGTDTQYF
NA	TRBV7-2	TRBD1	TRBJ1-1	16	TGTGCCAGCAGCTTATTTATGACAGGGGGCGGCACTGAAGCTTTCTTT	CASSLFMTGGGTEAFF
few	TRBV4-3	NA	TRBJ1-1	15	TGCGCCAGCAGCCAAGCGAGAGGGTTGAACACTGAAGCTTTCTTT	CASSQARGLNTEAFF
NA	TRBV18	NA	TRBJ1-6	14	TGTGCCAGCTCACCACCGAACAGCAATTCACCCCTCCACTTT	CASSPPNSNSPLHF
few	TRBV6-5	NA	TRBJ1-1	14	TGTGCCAGCAGTTATGGAGTTGGTGACACTGAAGCTTTCTTT	CASSYGVGDTEAFF
once	TRBV3-1/TRBV3-2	NA	TRBJ1-2	13	TGTGCCAGCCAGGACAGACCTAACTATGGCTACACCTTC	CASQDRPNYGYTF
NA	TRBV4-3	TRBD2	TRBJ2-1	16	TGCGCCAGCAGCCAAGACGGGAGGTCCTACAATGCTGAGCAGTTCTTC	CASSQDGRSYNAEQFF
NA	TRBV6-5	TRBD2	TRBJ2-3	12	TGTGCCAGCAGAGCTAGCGGTGCTACGCAGTATTTT	CASRASGATQYF
NA	TRBV30	NA	TRBJ1-1	13	TGTGCCTGGTTACAGGGAGGGCTCACTGAAGCTTTCTTT	CAWLQGGLTEAFF
NA	TRBV5-4	NA	TRBJ2-7	13	TGTGCCAGCAGCTCGGAGTGGGGGCACGAGCAGTACTTC	CASSSEWGHEQYF
NA	TRBV19	NA	TRBJ1-2	13	TGTGCCAGTAGTATGAAGGGGGTGAGTGGCTACACCTTC	CASSMKGVSGYTF
NA	TRBV11-2	TRBD1	TRBJ2-5	15	TGTGCCAGCAGCCCCCGGACAGGACTGCAAGAGACCCAGTACTTC	CASSPRTGLQETQYF
NA	TRBV19	TRBD1	TRBJ1-5	19	TGTGCCAGTTGGGTAGGGACAGGGGGAGGTCTTTTGGGCAATCAGCCCCAGCATTTT	CASWVGTGGGLLGNQPQHF
NA	TRBV5-4	NA	TRBJ1-2	16	TGTGCCAGCAGCTTGGATGCGACGGGGGGTGCATATGGCTACACCTTC	CASSLDATGGAYGYTF
NA	TRBV5-5	TRBD2	TRBJ2-7	15	TGTGCCAGCAGCACCACTAGCGGGGGTTCCTACGAGCAGTACTTC	CASSTTSGGSYEQYF
NA	TRBV18	TRBD1	TRBJ2-7	14	TGTGCCAGCTCACCGCCGGGACAGTTCTACGAGCAGTACTTC	CASSPPGQFYEQYF